One and the same sample provided the 23 T cell receptor beta chains below, sequenced in a study of shared clonotypes between healthy human individuals. The naive CD8 fraction comprised CD45RO-negative cells positively selected for CCR7 and excluded terminally differentiated effector memory CD45RA+ cells. Here immunoSEQ multiplex PCR was the method, and the copy in TCRdb shows in-frame clones only, minus some. The data contain about 2.1 million clones, about 93% of them singletons. Specimen: naive CD8+ T cells from PBMCs. All receptors come from a man between 18 and 29 years old in good health. Some clones in this sample may be carry-over from other donors' samples.

A note on this clone: Other DNA variants within this sample encode the same CDR3. The rearrangement uses TRBV6-5 and TRBJ2-1; maybe TRBD1 (5 bases). Trimming took 4 bases from V and 1 from J, leaving 11 bases between them. Per the germline V gene, CDR1 is MNHEY and CDR2 is SVGAGI. The CDR3 totals 15 residues. CDR3 DNA sequence: TGTGCCAGCAGTTCAGGGCGGCTTTCCTACAATGAGCAGTTCTTC. Its translation is CASSSGRLSYNEQFF.

The chain is built from TRBV7-9 and TRBJ2-2, with D perhaps assigned TRBD1 or TRBD2 (5 bases each). Germline CDR1 SEHNR, CDR2 FQNEAQ (reference sequence). This CDR3 has 18 amino acids. V was shortened by 1 base and J by 3 bases, with 18 bases between the two germline ends. CDR3 coding DNA: TGTGCCAGCAGCTTAGGGGGCGGGCGAGTTTGGGACACCGGGGAGCTGTTTTTT. It is translated as CASSLGGGRVWDTGELFF. Based on the CDR3 plus reference TRBV7-9 and TRBJ2-2, the full variable domain is DTGVSQNPRHKITKRGQNVTFRCDPISEHNRLYWYRQTLGQGPEFLTYFQNEAQLEKSRLLSDRFSAERPKGSFSTLEIQRTEQGDSAMYLCASSLGGGRVWDTGELFFGEGSRLTVL.

This clone appeared a few times. The V call is TRBV6-6, the J call TRBJ2-2; D is uncertain. Germline V gives CDR1 MNHNY, CDR2 SVGAGI (reference sequence). V lost 5 bases and J 4 bases, leaving 14 bases between the germline ends. The CDR3 is made up of 15 amino acids. For the CDR3, the DNA is TGTGCCAGCAGTCTACGGGCCGGAAGCACCGGGGAGCTGTTTTTT. It translates to CASSLRAGSTGELFF.

The V call is TRBV30, the J call TRBJ2-2; D is perhaps TRBD1 (5 bases). Trimming stripped 6 bases from V and 7 bases from J, with 12 bases between. Germline assignment: CDR1 GTSNPN and CDR2 SVGIG (reference sequence). This CDR3 has 12 residues. The CDR3 protein is CACQGWDGELFF. DNA of the CDR3: TGTGCCTGTCAGGGTTGGGACGGGGAGCTGTTTTTT. Looking up the rest from reference TRBV30 and TRBJ2-2 gives the full variable domain: SQTIHQWPATLVQPVGSPLSLECTVEGTSNPNLYWYRQAAGRGLQLLFYSVGIGQISSEVPQNLSASRPQDRQFILSSKKLLLSDSGFYLCACQGWDGELFFGEGSRLTVL.

This clone was seen just once. Within the sample, other DNA sequences also encode this same CDR3. The gene calls are TRBV27 and TRBJ2-7; D possibly corresponds to TRBD1 (5 bases). Trimming took 3 bases from V and 1 from J, leaving 7 bases between them. From germline, CDR1 is MNHEY and CDR2 SMNVEV (reference sequence). The CDR3 is made up of 13 amino acids. Here the CDR3 DNA reads TGTGCCAGCAGTTTGACAGAATCCTACGAGCAGTACTTC. Amino acids: CASSLTESYEQYF.

CDR3 region: CASSLEEGQGSSYEQYF. CDR3 nucleotide sequence: TGTGCCAGCAGTCTTGAAGAGGGACAGGGGAGCTCCTACGAGCAGTACTTC. The chain couples TRBV28 to TRBJ2-7; 10 positions match TRBD1. This CDR3 region has 17 residues. The ends lost 5 bases at V and 0 bases at J; junction bases unmatched: 10. Germline CDR1 and CDR2: MDHEN and SYDVKM.

The CDR3 DNA follows: TGTGCCAGCCGGGACAGGTACCAAGAGACCCAGTACTTC. This codes for CASRDRYQETQYF. The chain is built from TRBV7-9 and TRBJ2-5, with 8 bases that match TRBD1. There are 13 residues in the CDR3. V trimming: 8 bases; J trimming: 0 bases; junction bases outside the gene matches: 2. Per the germline V gene, CDR1 is SEHNR and CDR2 is FQNEAQ (reference sequence).

To note about this clone: Other DNA sequences in the sample encode the same CDR3. This sequence joins TRBV9 and TRBJ1-1; 7 bases agree with TRBD1. V lost 3 bases and J lost 2; bases outside the gene matches: 4. This CDR3 comprises 14 residues. The germline V gene encodes CDR1 SGDLS and CDR2 YYNGEE. In DNA, the CDR3 is TGTGCCAGCAGCGGGCGACAGGGAAACACTGAAGCTTTCTTT. This encodes CASSGRQGNTEAFF.

The rearrangement joins TRBV27 to TRBJ2-7; D is perhaps TRBD1 (6 bases). V lost 3 bases and J 7 bases, leaving 22 bases between the germline ends. Germline assignment: CDR1 MNHEY and CDR2 SMNVEV (reference sequence). The CDR3 has 16 residues. DNA for the CDR3: TGTGCCAGCAGTTTCGGCTTCACAGGGAAGGATTGGGAGCAGTACTTC. Encoded protein: CASSFGFTGKDWEQYF.

The rearrangement uses TRBV6-5 and TRBJ2-1, with TRBD2 as a possible D gene (5 bases). Per germline, CDR1 MNHEY and CDR2 SVGAGI. The germline V and J ends were trimmed by 0 bases and 7 bases, with 10 bases remaining between them. This CDR3 is built from 14 residues. The CDR3 DNA sequence: TGTGCCAGCAGTTACTCTGCTAGCCCTAATGAGCAGTTCTTC. It is translated as CASSYSASPNEQFF.

The chain uses TRBV7-2 and TRBJ1-5, with 8 bases identical to TRBD1. Germline CDR1 and CDR2: SGHTA and FQGNSA. The V and J ends lost 5 bases and 4 bases, in that order; junction bases with no gene match: 4. The CDR3 sequence is 14 residues long. The chain's CDR3 is CASSAGQGNQPQHF. The CDR3 bases are TGTGCCAGCAGCGCTGGACAGGGAAATCAGCCCCAGCATTTT.

The chain has TRBV6-1 and TRBJ2-7; D is possibly TRBD2 (6 bases). The germline V gene has CDR1 MNHNS and CDR2 SASEGT. The V and J ends lost 1 base and 2 bases respectively, with 9 bases between them. The CDR3 has 14 residues. Written as DNA, the CDR3 is TGTGCCAGCAGTGAAGGGGGGGTTACCTACGAGCAGTACTTC. Translated: CASSEGGVTYEQYF.

The CDR3 nucleotides are TGTGCCAGCAGCTCCGTCTCTTTTTTAAGCTCCTACAATGAGCAGTTCTTC. Its translation: CASSSVSFLSSYNEQFF. This chain connects TRBV11-2 to TRBJ2-1, with D unclear. Germline V lookup: CDR1 SGHAT, CDR2 FQNNGV. CDR3 size: 17 residues. V lost 4 bases and J 0 bases, leaving 16 bases between the germline ends. Filled out from reference TRBV11-2 and TRBJ2-1, the complete variable domain reads EAGVAQSPRYKIIEKRQSVAFWCNPISGHATLYWYQQILGQGPKLLIQFQNNGVVDDSQLPKDRFSAERLKGVDSTLKIQPAKLEDSAVYLCASSSVSFLSSYNEQFFGPGTRLTVL.

The V gene is TRBV27, the J gene TRBJ1-1; possible D gene TRBD1, 5 bases. CDR3 length: 13 residues. Looked up from germline, CDR1 is MNHEY and CDR2 is SMNVEV (reference sequence). V was pared by 3 bases and J by 11 bases, with 16 bases between. The CDR3 here is CASSLGGGVMAFF. DNA for the CDR3: TGTGCCAGCAGTTTGGGTGGAGGGGTCATGGCTTTCTTT.

The V and J genes are TRBV27 and TRBJ2-1; D is uncertain. Trimming left V 0 bases short and J 0 bases short, with 9 bases between. Looked up from germline, CDR1 is MNHEY and CDR2 is SMNVEV (reference sequence). The CDR3 contains 16 residues. The CDR3 protein is CASSLSTTSSYNEQFF. CDR3 sequence (DNA): TGTGCCAGCAGTTTATCGACCACCTCCTCCTACAATGAGCAGTTCTTC.

V and J are TRBV7-9 and TRBJ2-7, with TRBD1 matching 9 bases. This CDR3 comprises 15 residues. Germline lookup yields CDR1 SEHNR and CDR2 FQNEAQ (reference sequence). V trimming: 1 base; J trimming: 6 bases; junction bases outside the gene matches: 7. The CDR3 region is CASSLVLGQGLEQYF. CDR3 nucleotides: TGTGCCAGCAGCTTAGTACTTGGACAGGGGCTCGAGCAGTACTTC.

This chain connects TRBV19 to TRBJ2-1, with 10 positions matching TRBD2. The CDR3 has 15 residues. V lost 6 bases to trimming and J lost 7 bases; unmatched junction nucleotides: 9. The germline CDR1 and CDR2 sequences are LNHDA and SQIVND (reference sequence). CDR3 sequence reads: CASRKRASGSNEQFF. CDR3 in DNA: TGTGCCAGTAGAAAAAGGGCTAGCGGGAGTAATGAGCAGTTCTTC.

V is TRBV4-1 and J is TRBJ2-1; no firm D call. V was trimmed by 0 bases and J by 8 bases, leaving 11 bases between them. This CDR3 is 14 amino acids long. Per the germline V gene, CDR1 is MGHRA and CDR2 is YSYEKL. This CDR3 reads CASSQDTEFDEQFF. The CDR3 DNA is TGCGCCAGCAGCCAAGATACAGAATTTGATGAGCAGTTCTTC.

The V and J genes are TRBV28 and TRBJ1-3, with D hard to call. V dropped 2 bases and J dropped 0 bases, with 5 bases sitting between them. The CDR3 extends over 14 amino acids. Germline-derived CDR1 and CDR2 are MDHEN and SYDVKM. DNA of the CDR3: TGTGCCAGCAGTTTACTCCACTCTGGAAACACCATATATTTT. Encoded protein: CASSLLHSGNTIYF.

To note about this clone: The identical CDR3 is also encoded by other nucleotide sequences in the sample. The chain uses TRBV7-2 and TRBJ2-7; no clear D. V was cut by 2 bases and J by 0 bases, with 2 bases left in between. The germline V gene encodes CDR1 SGHTA and CDR2 FQGNSA. This CDR3 has 12 amino acids. The CDR3 sequence: CASSLPSYEQYF. In DNA, the CDR3 is TGTGCCAGCAGCTTACCCTCCTACGAGCAGTACTTC.

The count of this clone is one. V is TRBV5-5 and J is TRBJ2-3; TRBD2 matches 13 bases. Germline CDR1 reads SGHKS; CDR2 reads YYEKEE (reference sequence). After removal of 4 bases from V and 2 bases from J, the junction contained 4 bases not matched to a gene. The CDR3 totals 16 residues. CDR3 bases: TGTGCCAGCAGCGAAGGACTAGCGGGAGTCACAGATACGCAGTATTTT. The encoded protein is CASSEGLAGVTDTQYF.

This chain uses TRBV28 with TRBJ1-5, with D possibly being TRBD1 (5 bases). Deletions cut 8 bases from V and 4 bases from J, with 15 bases between. The germline V gene has CDR1 MDHEN and CDR2 SYDVKM. The CDR3 consists of 14 residues. CDR3 residues: CASERLGGNQPQHF. The CDR3 DNA reads as TGTGCCAGCGAGAGACTTGGGGGGAATCAGCCCCAGCATTTT.

Written as DNA, the CDR3 is TGTGCCAGCAGTTACTTCGGACAGGGAGGGACTGAAGCTTTCTTT. This encodes CASSYFGQGGTEAFF. The chain uses TRBV6-5 and TRBJ1-1; 8 bases are a match to TRBD1. Unmatched junction bases numbered 6, after V lost 1 base and J lost 5 bases. This CDR3 region has 15 residues. Germline CDR1 reads MNHEY; CDR2 reads SVGAGI.